What follows describes a single T cell receptor (beta chain). Its target is unknown. The germline CDR1 and CDR2 sequences are SQVTM and ANQGSEA. CDR3 length equals 14 residues. With V trimmed by 7 bases and J by 7 bases, 10 bases remained unmatched. Cryopreserved PBMC, at roughly 0.95-11 million per sample, were present before DNA extraction. The data originate from a study of long-term antiretroviral therapy in people with HIV. Sequencing used immunoSEQ v3.0 at survey level. Only in-frame clones appear in the TCRdb table, and some are missing; sequencing was by immunoSEQ multiplex PCR. The repertoire consists of some 20,000 clones, with around 78% occurring once and the leading ten covering almost 8%. Whole-study results and caveats: An increase in diversity followed ART, yet levels stayed below transplant donor controls. ART adherence was not documented, and neither viral resistance nor therapy changes had any data. Among HIV repertoires, CDR3 length ranges were narrower than those of controls.

This specimen consisted of unsorted PBMCs, obtained at the start of antiretroviral therapy, before treatment. V gene TRBV29-1 combines with J gene TRBJ2-1, with TRBD2 matching over 10 bases. The receptor was derived from a woman aged 40 to 49 with HIV. This chain's CDR3 is CSAASGGAGNEQFF. In nucleotides, the CDR3 is TGCAGCGCTGCCAGCGGGGGGGCTGGTAATGAGCAGTTCTTC.